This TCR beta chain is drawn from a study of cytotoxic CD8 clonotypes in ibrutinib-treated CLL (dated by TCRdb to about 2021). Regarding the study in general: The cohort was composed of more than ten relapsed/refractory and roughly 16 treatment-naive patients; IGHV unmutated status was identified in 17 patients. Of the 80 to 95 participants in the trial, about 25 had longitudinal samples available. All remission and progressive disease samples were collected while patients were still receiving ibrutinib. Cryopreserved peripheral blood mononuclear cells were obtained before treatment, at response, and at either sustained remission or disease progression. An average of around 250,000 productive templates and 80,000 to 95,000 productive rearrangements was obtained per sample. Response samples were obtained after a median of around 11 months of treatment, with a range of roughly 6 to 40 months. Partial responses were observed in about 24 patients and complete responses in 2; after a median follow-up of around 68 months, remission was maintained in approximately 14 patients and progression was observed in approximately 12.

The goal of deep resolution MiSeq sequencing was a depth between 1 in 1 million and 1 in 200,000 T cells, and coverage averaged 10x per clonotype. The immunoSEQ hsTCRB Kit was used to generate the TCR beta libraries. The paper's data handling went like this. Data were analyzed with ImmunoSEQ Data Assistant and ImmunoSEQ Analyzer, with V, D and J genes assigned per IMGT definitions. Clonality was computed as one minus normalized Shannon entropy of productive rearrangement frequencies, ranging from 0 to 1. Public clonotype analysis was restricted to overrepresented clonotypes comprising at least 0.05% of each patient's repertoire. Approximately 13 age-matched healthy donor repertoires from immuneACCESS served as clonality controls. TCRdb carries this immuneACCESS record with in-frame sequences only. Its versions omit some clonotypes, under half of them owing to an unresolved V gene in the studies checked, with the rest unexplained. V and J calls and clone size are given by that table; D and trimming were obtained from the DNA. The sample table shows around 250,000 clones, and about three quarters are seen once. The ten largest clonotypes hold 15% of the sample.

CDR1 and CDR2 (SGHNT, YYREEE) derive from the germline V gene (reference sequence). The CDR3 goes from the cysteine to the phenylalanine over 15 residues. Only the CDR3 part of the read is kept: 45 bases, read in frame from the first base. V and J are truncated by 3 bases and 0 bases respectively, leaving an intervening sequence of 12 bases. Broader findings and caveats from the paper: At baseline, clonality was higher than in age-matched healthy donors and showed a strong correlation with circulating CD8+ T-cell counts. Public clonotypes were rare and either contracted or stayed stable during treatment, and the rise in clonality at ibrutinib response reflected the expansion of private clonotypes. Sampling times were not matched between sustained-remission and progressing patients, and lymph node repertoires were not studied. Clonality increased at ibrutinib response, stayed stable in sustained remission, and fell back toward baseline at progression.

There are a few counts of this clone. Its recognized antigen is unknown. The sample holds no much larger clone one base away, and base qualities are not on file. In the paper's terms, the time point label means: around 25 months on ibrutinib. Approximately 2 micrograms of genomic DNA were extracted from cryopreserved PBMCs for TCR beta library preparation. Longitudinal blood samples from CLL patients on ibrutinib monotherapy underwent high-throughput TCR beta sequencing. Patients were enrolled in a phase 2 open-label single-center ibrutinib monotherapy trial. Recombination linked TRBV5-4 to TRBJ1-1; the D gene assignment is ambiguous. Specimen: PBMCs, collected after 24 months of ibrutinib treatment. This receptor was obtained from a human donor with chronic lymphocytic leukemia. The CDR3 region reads CASSYWTAMNTEAFF. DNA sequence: TGTGCCAGCAGCTATTGGACGGCGATGAACACTGAAGCTTTCTTT.